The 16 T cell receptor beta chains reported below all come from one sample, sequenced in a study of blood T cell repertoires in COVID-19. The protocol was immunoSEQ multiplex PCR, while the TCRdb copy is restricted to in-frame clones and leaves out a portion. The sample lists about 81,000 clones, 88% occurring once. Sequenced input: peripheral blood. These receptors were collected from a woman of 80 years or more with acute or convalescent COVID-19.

The CDR3 region is CASSDGGEQFF. The CDR3 DNA is TGTGCCAGCAGTGATGGAGGCGAGCAGTTCTTC. V usage is TRBV6-4 and J usage is TRBJ2-1; D possibly corresponds to TRBD2 (5 bases). There are 11 residues in the CDR3. V shed 3 bases and J shed 10 bases, with 7 bases lying between them. CDR1 is MRHNA and CDR2 is SNTAGT in the germline V gene.

This CDR3 reads CASSPDRQNTEAFF. CDR3 sequence (DNA): TGTGCCAGCAGTCCAGACAGGCAGAACACTGAAGCTTTCTTT. The chain links TRBV2 to TRBJ1-1; TRBD1 is a possible D gene (6 bases). Per germline, CDR1 SNHLY and CDR2 FYNNEI. The V end was cut by 5 bases, the J end by 1 base, with 11 bases between. The CDR3 spans 14 residues.

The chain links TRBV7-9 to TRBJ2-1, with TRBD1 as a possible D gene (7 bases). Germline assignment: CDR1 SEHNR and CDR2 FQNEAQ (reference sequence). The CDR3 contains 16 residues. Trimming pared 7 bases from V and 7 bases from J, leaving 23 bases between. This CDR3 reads CASILQRAGQWNEQFF. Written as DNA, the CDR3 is TGTGCCAGCATCCTCCAGAGGGCGGGACAGTGGAATGAGCAGTTCTTC.

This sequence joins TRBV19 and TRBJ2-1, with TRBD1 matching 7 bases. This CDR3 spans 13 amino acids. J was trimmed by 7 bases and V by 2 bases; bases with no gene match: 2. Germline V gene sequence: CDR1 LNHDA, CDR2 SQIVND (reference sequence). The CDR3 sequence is CASSITGENEQFF. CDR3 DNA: TGTGCCAGTAGTATAACAGGGGAGAATGAGCAGTTCTTC.

CDR3 DNA: TGTGCCAGCAGCTTCCGGGAGGGCGGTAGCACAGATACGCAGTATTTT. Encoded protein: CASSFREGGSTDTQYF. The gene calls are TRBV9 and TRBJ2-3; 8 bases line up with TRBD2. The J segment lost 0 bases and the V segment lost 4 bases, leaving 7 bases of the junction unmatched. Germline CDR1 reads SGDLS; CDR2 reads YYNGEE. This CDR3 has 16 amino acids.

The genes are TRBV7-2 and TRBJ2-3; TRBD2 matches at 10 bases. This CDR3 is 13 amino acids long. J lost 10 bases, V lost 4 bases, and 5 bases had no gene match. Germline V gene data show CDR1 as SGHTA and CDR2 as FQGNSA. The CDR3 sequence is CASSSGSGGAQYF. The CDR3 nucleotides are TGTGCCAGCAGCTCGGGAAGCGGGGGGGCGCAGTATTTT.

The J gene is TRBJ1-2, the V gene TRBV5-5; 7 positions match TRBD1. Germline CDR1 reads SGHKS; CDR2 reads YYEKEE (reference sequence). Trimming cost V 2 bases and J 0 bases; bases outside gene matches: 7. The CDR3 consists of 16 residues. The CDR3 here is CASSLSGGRANYGYTF. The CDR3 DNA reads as TGTGCCAGCAGCTTATCAGGGGGGCGAGCTAACTATGGCTACACCTTC.

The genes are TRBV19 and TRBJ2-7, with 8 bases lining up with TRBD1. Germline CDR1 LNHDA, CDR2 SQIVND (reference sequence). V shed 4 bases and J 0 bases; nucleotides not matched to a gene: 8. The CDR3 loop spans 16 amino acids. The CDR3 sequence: CASSSRGTGTSYEQYF. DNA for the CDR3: TGTGCCAGTAGTAGCCGCGGGACAGGAACCTCCTACGAGCAGTACTTC.

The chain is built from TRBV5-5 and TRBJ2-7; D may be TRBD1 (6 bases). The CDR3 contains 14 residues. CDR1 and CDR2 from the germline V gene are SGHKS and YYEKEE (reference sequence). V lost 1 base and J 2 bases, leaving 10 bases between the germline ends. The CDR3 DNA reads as TGTGCCAGCAGCTTGCGAGGACAGACCTACGAGCAGTACTTC. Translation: CASSLRGQTYEQYF. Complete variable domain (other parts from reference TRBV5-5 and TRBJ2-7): DAGVTQSPTHLIKTRGQQVTLRCSPISGHKSVSWYQQVLGQGPQFIFQYYEKEERGRGNFPDRFSARQFPNYSSELNVNALLLGDSALYLCASSLRGQTYEQYFGPGTRLTVT.

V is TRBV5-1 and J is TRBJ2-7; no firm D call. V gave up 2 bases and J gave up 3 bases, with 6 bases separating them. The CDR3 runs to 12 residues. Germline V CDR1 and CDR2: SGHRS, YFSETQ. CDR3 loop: CASSFANYEQYF. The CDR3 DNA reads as TGCGCCAGCAGCTTCGCTAACTACGAGCAGTACTTC.

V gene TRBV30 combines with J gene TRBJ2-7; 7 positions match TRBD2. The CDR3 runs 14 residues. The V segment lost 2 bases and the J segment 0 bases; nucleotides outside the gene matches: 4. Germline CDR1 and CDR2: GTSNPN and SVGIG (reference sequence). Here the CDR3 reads CAWSRAGPSYEQYF. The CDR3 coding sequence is TGTGCCTGGAGTCGAGCGGGGCCCTCCTACGAGCAGTACTTC.

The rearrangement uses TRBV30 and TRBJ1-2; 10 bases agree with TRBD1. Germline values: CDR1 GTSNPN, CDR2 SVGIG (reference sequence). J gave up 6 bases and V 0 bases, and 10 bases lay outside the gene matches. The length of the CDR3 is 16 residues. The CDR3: CAWSVGAPTGGNGYTF. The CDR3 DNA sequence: TGTGCCTGGAGTGTAGGGGCCCCGACAGGGGGCAATGGCTACACCTTC.

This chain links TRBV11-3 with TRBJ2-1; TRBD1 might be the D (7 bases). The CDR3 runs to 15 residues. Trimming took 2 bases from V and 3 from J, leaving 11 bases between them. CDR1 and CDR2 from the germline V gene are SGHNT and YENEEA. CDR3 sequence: CASSLSQGGYNEQFF. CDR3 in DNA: TGTGCCAGCAGCTTAAGTCAGGGGGGCTACAATGAGCAGTTCTTC.

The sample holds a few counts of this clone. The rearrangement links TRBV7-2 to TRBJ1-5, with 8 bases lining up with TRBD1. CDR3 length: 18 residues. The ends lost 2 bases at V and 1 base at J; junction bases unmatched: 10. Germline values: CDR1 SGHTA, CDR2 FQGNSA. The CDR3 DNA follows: TGTGCCAGCAGCTTAAGAGGACAGGGAGGACGAAGCAATCAGCCCCAGCATTTT. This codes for CASSLRGQGGRSNQPQHF.

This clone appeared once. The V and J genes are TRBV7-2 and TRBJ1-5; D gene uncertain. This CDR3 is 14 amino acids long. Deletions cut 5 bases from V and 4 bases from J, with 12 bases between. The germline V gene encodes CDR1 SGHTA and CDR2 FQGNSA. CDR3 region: CASSPMRGNQPQHF. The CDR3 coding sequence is TGTGCCAGCAGCCCTATGAGAGGAAATCAGCCCCAGCATTTT.

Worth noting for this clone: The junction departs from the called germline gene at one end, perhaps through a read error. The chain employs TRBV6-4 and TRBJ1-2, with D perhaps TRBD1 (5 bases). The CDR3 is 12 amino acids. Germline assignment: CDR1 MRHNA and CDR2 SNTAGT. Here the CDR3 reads CASSDDNRSVVF. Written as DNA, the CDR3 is TGTGCCAGCAGTGATGATAACAGGTCGGTGGTCTTC.